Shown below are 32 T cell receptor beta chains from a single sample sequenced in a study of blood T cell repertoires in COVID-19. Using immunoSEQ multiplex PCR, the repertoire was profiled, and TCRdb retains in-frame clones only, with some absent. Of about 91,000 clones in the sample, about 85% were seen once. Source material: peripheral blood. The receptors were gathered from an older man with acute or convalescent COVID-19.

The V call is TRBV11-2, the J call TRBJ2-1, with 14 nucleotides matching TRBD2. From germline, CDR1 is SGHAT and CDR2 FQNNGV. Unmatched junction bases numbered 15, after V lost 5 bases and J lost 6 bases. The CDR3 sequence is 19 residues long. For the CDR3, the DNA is TGTGCCAGCAGCATCTCGCCCCGGACTAGCGGGGGGCCGCTCAATGAGCAGTTCTTC. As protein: CASSISPRTSGGPLNEQFF.

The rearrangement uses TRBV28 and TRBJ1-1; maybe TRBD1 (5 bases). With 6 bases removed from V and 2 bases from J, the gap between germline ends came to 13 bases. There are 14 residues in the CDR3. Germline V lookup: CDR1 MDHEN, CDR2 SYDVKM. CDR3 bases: TGTGCCAGCAGGCCCCGCAGGGAAAACACTGAAGCTTTCTTT. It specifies CASRPRRENTEAFF.

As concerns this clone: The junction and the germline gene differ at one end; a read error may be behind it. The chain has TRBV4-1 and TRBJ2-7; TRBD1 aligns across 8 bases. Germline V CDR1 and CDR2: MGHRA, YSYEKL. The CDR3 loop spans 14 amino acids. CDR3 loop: CASSPDRVSSEQYF. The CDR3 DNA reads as TGCGCCAGCAGCCCGGACAGGGTGTCCTCCGAGCAGTACTTC.

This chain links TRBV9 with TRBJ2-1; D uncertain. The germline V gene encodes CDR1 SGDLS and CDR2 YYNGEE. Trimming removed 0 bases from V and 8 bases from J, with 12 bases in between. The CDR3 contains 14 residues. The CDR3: CASSVVGRSDEQFF. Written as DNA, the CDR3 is TGTGCCAGCAGCGTAGTGGGCAGGTCCGATGAGCAGTTCTTC.

The CDR3 here is CASNAAGPYNSPLHF. The CDR3 DNA is TGTGCCAGCAATGCGGCGGGTCCCTATAATTCACCCCTCCACTTT. This rearrangement joins TRBV2 to TRBJ1-6; D unresolved. This CDR3 spans 15 amino acids. V was shortened by 7 bases and J by 2 bases, with 12 bases between the two germline ends. Germline CDR1 and CDR2: SNHLY and FYNNEI.

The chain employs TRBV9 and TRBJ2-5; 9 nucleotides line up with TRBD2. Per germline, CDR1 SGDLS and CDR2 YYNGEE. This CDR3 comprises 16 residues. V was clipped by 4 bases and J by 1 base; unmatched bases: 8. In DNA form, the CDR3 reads TGTGCCAGCAGCCCTGGGTCAGCGGGGGGCCAAGAGACCCAGTACTTC. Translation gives CASSPGSAGGQETQYF.

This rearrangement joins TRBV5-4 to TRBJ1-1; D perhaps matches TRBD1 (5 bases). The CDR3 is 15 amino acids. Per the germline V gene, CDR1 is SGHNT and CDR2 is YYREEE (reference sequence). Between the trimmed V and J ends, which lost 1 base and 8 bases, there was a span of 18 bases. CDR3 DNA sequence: TGTGCCAGCAGCTTGACAGGACGCCTGAGTAGGGAAGCTTTCTTT. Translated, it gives CASSLTGRLSREAFF.

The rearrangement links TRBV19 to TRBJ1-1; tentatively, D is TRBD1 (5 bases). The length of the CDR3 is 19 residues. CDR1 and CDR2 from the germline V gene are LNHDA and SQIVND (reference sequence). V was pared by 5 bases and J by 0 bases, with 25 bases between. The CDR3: CASSGWGAGPLTMNTEAFF. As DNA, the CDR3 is TGTGCCAGTAGTGGCTGGGGTGCGGGGCCTCTTACTATGAACACTGAAGCTTTCTTT.

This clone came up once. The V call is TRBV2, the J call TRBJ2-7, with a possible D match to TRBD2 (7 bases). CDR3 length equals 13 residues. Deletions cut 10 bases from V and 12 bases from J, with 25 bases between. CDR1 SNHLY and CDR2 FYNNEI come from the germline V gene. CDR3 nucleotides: TGTGCCACCCGGTTAAGCGGGGAGGGGGTCGCGTACTTC. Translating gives CATRLSGEGVAYF.

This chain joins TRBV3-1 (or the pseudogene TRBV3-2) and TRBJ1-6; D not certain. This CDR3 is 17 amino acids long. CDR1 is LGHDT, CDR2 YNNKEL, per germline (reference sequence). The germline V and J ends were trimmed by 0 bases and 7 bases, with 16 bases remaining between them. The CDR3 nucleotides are TGTGCCAGCAGCCAAGATGAATCGCGGGGTCCGAATTCACCCCTCCACTTT. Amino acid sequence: CASSQDESRGPNSPLHF.

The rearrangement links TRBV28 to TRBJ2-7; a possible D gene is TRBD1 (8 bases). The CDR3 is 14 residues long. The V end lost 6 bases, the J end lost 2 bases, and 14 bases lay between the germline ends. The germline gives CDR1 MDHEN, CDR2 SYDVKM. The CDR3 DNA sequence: TGTGCCAGCAGAGCGGGACAGGTTGCCTACGAGCAGTACTTC. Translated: CASRAGQVAYEQYF.

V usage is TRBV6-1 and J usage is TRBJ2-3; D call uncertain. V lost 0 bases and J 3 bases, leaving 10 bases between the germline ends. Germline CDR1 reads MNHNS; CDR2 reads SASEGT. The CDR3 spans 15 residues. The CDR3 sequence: CASSEAPSATDTQYF. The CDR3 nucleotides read TGTGCCAGCAGTGAAGCGCCATCTGCGACAGATACGCAGTATTTT.

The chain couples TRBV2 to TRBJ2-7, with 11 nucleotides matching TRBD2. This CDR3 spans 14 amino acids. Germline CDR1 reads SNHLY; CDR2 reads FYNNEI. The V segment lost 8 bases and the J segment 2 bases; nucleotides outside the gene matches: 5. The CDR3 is CASGGTSGTYEQYF. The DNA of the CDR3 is TGTGCCAGCGGCGGGACTAGCGGTACCTACGAGCAGTACTTC. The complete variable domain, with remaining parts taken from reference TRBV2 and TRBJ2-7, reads EPEVTQTPSHQVTQMGQEVILRCVPISNHLYFYWYRQILGQKVEFLVSFYNNEISEKSEIFDDQFSVERPDGSNFTLKIRSTKLEDSAMYFCASGGTSGTYEQYFGPGTRLTVT.

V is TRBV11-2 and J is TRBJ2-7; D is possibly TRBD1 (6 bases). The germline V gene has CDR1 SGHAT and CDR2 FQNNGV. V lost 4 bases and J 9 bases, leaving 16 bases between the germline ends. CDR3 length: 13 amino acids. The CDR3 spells CASSSDDRMGQYV. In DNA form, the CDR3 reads TGTGCCAGCAGCTCTGATGACAGGATGGGGCAGTACGTC.

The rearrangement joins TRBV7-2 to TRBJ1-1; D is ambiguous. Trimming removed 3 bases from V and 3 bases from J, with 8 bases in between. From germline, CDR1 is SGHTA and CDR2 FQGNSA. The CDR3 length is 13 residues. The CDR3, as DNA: TGTGCCAGCAGCTTCCCGGGATACACTGAAGCTTTCTTT. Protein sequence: CASSFPGYTEAFF.

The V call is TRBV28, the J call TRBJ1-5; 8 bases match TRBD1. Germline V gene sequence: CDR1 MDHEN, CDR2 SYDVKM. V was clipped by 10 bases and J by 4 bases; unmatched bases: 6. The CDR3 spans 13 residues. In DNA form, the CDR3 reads TGTGCCACCAAACAGGGGGGTAATCAGCCCCAGCATTTT. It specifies CATKQGGNQPQHF.

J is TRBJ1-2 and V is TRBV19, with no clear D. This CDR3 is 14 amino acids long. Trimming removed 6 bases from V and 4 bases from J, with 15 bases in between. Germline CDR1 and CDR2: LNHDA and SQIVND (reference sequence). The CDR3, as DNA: TGTGCCAGTAGCCGGTCGCCCCCAGGCTATGGCTACACCTTC. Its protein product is CASSRSPPGYGYTF.

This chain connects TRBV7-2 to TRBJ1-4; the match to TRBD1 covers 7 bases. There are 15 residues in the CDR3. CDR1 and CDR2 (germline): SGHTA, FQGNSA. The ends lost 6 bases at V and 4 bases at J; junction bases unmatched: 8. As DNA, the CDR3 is TGTGCCAGCAGACAGACAGGGACCTATAATGAAAAACTGTTTTTT. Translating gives CASRQTGTYNEKLFF.

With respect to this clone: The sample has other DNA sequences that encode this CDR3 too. The CDR3 DNA sequence: TGTGCCAGCAGTGAATATCCGAGCTCTGGAAACACCATATATTTT. Translated, it gives CASSEYPSSGNTIYF. The rearrangement uses TRBV25-1 and TRBJ1-3; D call uncertain. Germline V lookup: CDR1 MGHDK, CDR2 SYGVNS. The CDR3 sequence is 15 residues long. The V end was cut by 0 bases, the J end by 0 bases, with 6 bases between.

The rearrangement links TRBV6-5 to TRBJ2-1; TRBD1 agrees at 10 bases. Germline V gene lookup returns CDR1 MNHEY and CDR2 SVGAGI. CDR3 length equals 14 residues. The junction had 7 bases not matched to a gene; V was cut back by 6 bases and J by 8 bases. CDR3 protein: CASRTDRGQDEQFF. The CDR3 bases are TGTGCCAGCAGGACCGACAGGGGGCAGGATGAGCAGTTCTTC.

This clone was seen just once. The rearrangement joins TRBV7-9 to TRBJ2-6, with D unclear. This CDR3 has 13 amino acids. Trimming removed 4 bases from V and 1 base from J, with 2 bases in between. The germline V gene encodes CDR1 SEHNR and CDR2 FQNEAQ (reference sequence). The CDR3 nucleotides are TGTGCCAGCAGCTCTTCTGGGGCCAACGTCCTGACTTTC. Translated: CASSSSGANVLTF.

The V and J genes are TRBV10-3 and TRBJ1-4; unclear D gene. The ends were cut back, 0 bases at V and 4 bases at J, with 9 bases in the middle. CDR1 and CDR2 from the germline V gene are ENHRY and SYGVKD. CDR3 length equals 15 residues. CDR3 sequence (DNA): TGTGCCATCAGTGAGTCCCCCCAGTATAATGAAAAACTGTTTTTT. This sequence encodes CAISESPQYNEKLFF.

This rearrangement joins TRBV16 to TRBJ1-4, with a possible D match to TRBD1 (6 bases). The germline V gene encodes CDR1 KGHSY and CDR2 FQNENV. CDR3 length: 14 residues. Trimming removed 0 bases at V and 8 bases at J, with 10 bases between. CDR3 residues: CASSQSRGGEKLFF. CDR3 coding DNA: TGTGCCAGCAGCCAATCCAGGGGAGGGGAAAAACTGTTTTTT.

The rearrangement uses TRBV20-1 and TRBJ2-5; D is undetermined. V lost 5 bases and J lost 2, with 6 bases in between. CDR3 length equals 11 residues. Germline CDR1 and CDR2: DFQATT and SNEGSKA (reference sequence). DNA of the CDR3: TGCAGTGCTCAGAAGCAAGAGACCCAGTACTTC. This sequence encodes CSAQKQETQYF.

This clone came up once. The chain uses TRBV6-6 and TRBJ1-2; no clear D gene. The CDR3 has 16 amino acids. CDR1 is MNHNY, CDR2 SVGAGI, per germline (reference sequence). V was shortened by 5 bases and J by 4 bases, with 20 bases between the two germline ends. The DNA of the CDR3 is TGTGCCAGCAGTCCCCGGGGTTGGCAGGCTGGCTATGGCTACACCTTC. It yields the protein CASSPRGWQAGYGYTF.

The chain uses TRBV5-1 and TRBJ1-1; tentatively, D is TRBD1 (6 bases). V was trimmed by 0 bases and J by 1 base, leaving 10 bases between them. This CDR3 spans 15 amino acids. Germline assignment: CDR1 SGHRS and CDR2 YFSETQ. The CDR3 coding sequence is TGCGCCAGCAGCTTGGAGGGACACCGGAACACTGAAGCTTTCTTT. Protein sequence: CASSLEGHRNTEAFF.

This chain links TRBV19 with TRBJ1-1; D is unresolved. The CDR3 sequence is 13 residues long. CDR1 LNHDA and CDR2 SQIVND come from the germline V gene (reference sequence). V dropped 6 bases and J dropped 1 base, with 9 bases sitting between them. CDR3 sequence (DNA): TGTGCCAGTAGGCTGGGAGCGAACACTGAAGCTTTCTTT. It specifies CASRLGANTEAFF.

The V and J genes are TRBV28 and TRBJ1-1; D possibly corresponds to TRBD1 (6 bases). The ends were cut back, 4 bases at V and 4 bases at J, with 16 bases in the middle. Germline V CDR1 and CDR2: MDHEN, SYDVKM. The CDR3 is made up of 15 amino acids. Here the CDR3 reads CASSWTDKKGTEAFF. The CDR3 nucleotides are TGTGCCAGCAGTTGGACAGATAAGAAAGGCACTGAAGCTTTCTTT.

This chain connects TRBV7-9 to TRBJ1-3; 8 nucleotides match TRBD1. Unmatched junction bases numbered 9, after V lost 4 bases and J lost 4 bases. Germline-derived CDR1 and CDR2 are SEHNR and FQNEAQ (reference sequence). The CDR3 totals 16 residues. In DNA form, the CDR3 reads TGTGCCAGCAGCTCGTCGCAATGGGACAGGGGAAACACCATATATTTT. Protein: CASSSSQWDRGNTIYF.

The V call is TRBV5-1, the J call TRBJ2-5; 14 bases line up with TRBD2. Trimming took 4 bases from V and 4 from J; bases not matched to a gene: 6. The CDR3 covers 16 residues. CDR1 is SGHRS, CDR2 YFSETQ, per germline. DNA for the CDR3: TGCGCCAGCAGCGGCTTTGGACTAGCGGGGGGAGAGACCCAGTACTTC. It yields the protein CASSGFGLAGGETQYF.

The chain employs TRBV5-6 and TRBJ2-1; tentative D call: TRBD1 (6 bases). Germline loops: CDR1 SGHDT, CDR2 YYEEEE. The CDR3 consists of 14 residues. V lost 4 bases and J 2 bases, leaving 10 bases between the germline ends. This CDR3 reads CASSRWTAYNEQFF. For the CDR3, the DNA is TGTGCCAGCAGCCGGTGGACAGCCTACAATGAGCAGTTCTTC.

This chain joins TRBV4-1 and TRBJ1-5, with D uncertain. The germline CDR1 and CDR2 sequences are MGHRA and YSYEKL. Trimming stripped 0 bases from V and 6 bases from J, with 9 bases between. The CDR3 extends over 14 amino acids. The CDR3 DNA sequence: TGCGCCAGCAGCCAAGACTCCCCGAGTCAGCCCCAGCATTTT. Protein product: CASSQDSPSQPQHF.